The present TCR beta chain was sequenced within a study of OX40 agonist ivuxolimab in advanced cancers. Study-level information: Patients received ivuxolimab, an agonistic anti-OX40 (CD134) antibody.

V was shortened by 5 bases and J by 6 bases, with 17 bases between the two germline ends. This CDR3 contains 14 residues. Germline assignment: CDR1 MNHNS and CDR2 SASEGT. This clone was observed a single time. Data came from immunoSEQ multiplex PCR; TCRdb stores just in-frame clones and leaves some out. The sample includes some 86,000 clones, just over 85% of them seen just once. The TCR sequence derives from an adult with an advanced solid tumor such as melanoma, head and neck, liver or kidney cancer. The V and J genes are TRBV6-1 and TRBJ2-7; D is perhaps TRBD1 or TRBD2 (6 bases each). The sample consisted of CD4+ or CD8+ T cells sorted from blood, taken in a trial of the OX40 agonist ivuxolimab. CDR3 DNA: TGTGCCAGCAGTCCGCGCCCCGGGGGCCCCGAGCAGTACTTC. Translation: CASSPRPGGPEQYF.